This TCR beta chain originates from a study of PD-L1 blockade in urothelial cancer. In the study overall: Males with bladder-origin urothelial cancer made up about 90% of the roughly 29 patients. Blood was subjected to analysis at 3 weeks (second dose) and 6 weeks following treatment start.

With respect to this clone: Its antigen is still unknown.

Germline V CDR1 and CDR2: SGHRS, YFSETQ. This CDR3 is 13 amino acids long. V was cut by 0 bases and J by 5 bases, with 7 bases left in between. The table came from immunoSEQ multiplex PCR; TCRdb's copy has only in-frame clones and leaves some out. The profile shows around 110,000 clones, more than 85% of them singletons. The time point was: peripheral blood 6 weeks after treatment start. Locally advanced or metastatic urothelial carcinoma was present in patients. General study findings and limits: Durable-benefit cases showed more tumor-associated blood clone expansion at 3 weeks.

Here the sequenced sample was PBMCs, taken around atezolizumab (anti-PD-L1) treatment. The origin of this receptor is a man aged 60 to 69 with urothelial cancer. The rearrangement links TRBV5-1 to TRBJ2-3; D uncertain. In DNA, the CDR3 is TGCGCCAGCAGCTTGGCGGTCCAAGATACGCAGTATTTT. Translated, it gives CASSLAVQDTQYF. Using reference TRBV5-1 and TRBJ2-3 for the parts outside the CDR3, the full variable domain is KAGVTQTPRYLIKTRGQQVTLSCSPISGHRSVSWYQQTPGQGLQFLFEYFSETQRNKGNFPGRFSGRQFSNSRSEMNVSTLELGDSALYLCASSLAVQDTQYFGPGTRLTVL.